A single T cell receptor beta chain is shown here with its context. The target antigen is unknown. Trimming took off 10 bases at V and 4 bases at J, with 20 bases between the two ends. The CDR3 is 14 amino acids. Per germline, CDR1 SNHLY and CDR2 FYNNEI. Regions amplified from RNA transcripts were the TCR beta CDR3 regions. HTBI primers were used for first-round RT-PCR of the TCR CDR3. Via MiXCR, TCRdb re-called the multiplex PCR reads, giving one row per CDR3 protein. Of almost 500,000 distinct CDR3 sequences in the sample, about 22% were seen once. This sample was taken from a study of T cells in Graves' hyperthyroidism and ophthalmopathy. Notes on the study in general: From stable hyperthyroidism, ophthalmopathy was set apart by a 13 V-J model.

Every diagnosis used clinical symptoms, serum thyroxine and TRAb, thyroid ultrasound and orbital computed tomography. This receptor was taken from a woman aged 70-85 years with Graves' ophthalmopathy. The gene calls are TRBV2 and TRBJ2-7, with D possibly called TRBD1 or TRBD2 (5 bases each). Sequenced input: blood. Here the CDR3 reads CATIGASIMYEQYF. Here the CDR3 DNA reads TGTGCCACTATCGGGGCTAGCATTATGTACGAGCAGTACTTC.